The rows below give T cell receptor beta chains drawn from one sample of a study of blood T cell repertoires in COVID-19. The protocol was immunoSEQ multiplex PCR, while the TCRdb copy is restricted to in-frame clones and leaves out a portion. The repertoire consists of a few hundred thousand clones, with more than 65% occurring once and the leading ten covering about 3%. Sequencing was done on a sample of peripheral blood. These receptors came from a woman under 30 with acute or convalescent COVID-19. The CDR3 runs from the conserved cysteine through the conserved F or W. A D gene is named only where the DNA matches it firmly. A clone size is listed for some rows: how often the clone was seen (once, few, many), or a class if it is expanded.

TRBJ2-4	-	TRBV7-2	TRBD2	CASSPDYSGSRIRYF	TGTGCCAGCAGCCCTGATTATAGCGGGAGTAGGATTCGGTACTTC
TRBJ2-1	-	TRBV2	-	CASSVRRLSDYNEQFF	TGTGCCAGCAGTGTACGGAGGCTATCCGACTACAATGAGCAGTTCTTC
TRBJ2-6	-	TRBV29-1	-	CSAAGNLAPYVLTF	TGCAGCGCCGCCGGGAATCTGGCCCCGTACGTCCTGACTTTC
TRBJ2-2	many	TRBV5-1	-	CASSFDRTGELFF	TGCGCCAGCAGCTTCGACAGGACCGGGGAGCTGTTTTTT
TRBJ2-4	few	TRBV19	TRBD1	CASSRYGTGGHIQYF	TGTGCCAGTAGTAGGTACGGGACAGGGGGGCACATTCAGTACTTC
TRBJ2-1	-	TRBV5-6	TRBD2	CASSLGGGRGVEQFF	TGTGCCAGCAGCTTGGGTGGCGGCCGGGGGGTTGAGCAGTTCTTC
TRBJ2-1	-	TRBV19	TRBD2	CASSTLAGGNFHEQFF	TGTGCCAGTAGTACGTTAGCGGGAGGAAACTTCCATGAGCAGTTCTTC
TRBJ1-6	-	TRBV10-2	-	CASARGVTDNSPLHF	TGCGCCAGCGCTCGGGGGGTCACCGATAATTCACCCCTCCACTTT
TRBJ1-5	-	TRBV19	TRBD1	CASSPTGGRQPQHF	TGTGCCAGTAGTCCGACAGGGGGCCGGCAGCCCCAGCATTTT
TRBJ1-2	-	TRBV20-1	-	CSASPPQYGYTF	TGCAGTGCTAGTCCCCCGCAGTATGGCTACACCTTC
TRBJ1-1	-	TRBV6-5	-	CASSPGLGSTEAFF	TGTGCCAGCAGCCCCGGGCTGGGGAGCACTGAAGCTTTCTTT
TRBJ2-1	-	TRBV20-1	TRBD2	CSASATGLAGIYNEQFF	TGCAGTGCTAGTGCAACGGGACTAGCGGGAATCTACAATGAGCAGTTCTTC
TRBJ2-5	-	TRBV5-1	-	CASSFRRGQTQYF	TGCGCCAGCAGCTTTAGGAGGGGGCAGACCCAGTACTTC
TRBJ2-7	-	TRBV7-9	-	CASSPESLGVYEQYF	TGTGCCAGCAGCCCCGAATCCTTAGGGGTGTACGAGCAGTACTTC
TRBJ1-1	-	TRBV10-2	-	CASSDEAEAFF	TGCGCCAGCAGTGATGAGGCTGAAGCTTTCTTT
TRBJ1-5	once	TRBV4-2	-	CASSQDPTGLAQPQHF	TGTGCCAGCAGCCAAGATCCCACAGGGCTAGCTCAGCCCCAGCATTTT
TRBJ2-7	-	TRBV6-2/TRBV6-3	TRBD2	CASSYALSGRADYEQYF	TGTGCCAGCAGTTACGCCCTGAGCGGGAGGGCCGATTACGAGCAGTACTTC
TRBJ2-1	-	TRBV25-1	TRBD1	CASSGRTGLVDEQFF	TGTGCCAGCAGTGGGCGGACAGGGCTCGTCGATGAGCAGTTCTTC
TRBJ1-1	-	TRBV29-1	TRBD1	CSVDLGQLNTEAFF	TGCAGCGTTGACTTGGGACAGTTGAACACTGAAGCTTTCTTT
TRBJ2-4	once	TRBV10-2	TRBD1	CASSEGRGSRAKNIQYF	TGCGCCAGCAGTGAGGGCAGGGGGAGTCGAGCCAAAAACATTCAGTACTTC
TRBJ1-1	-	TRBV5-1	-	CASSSRQNMNTEAFF	TGCGCCAGCAGCTCGAGACAGAACATGAACACTGAAGCTTTCTTT
TRBJ2-3	once	TRBV6-6	TRBD2	CASSYRLAGEQNTQYF	TGTGCCAGCAGTTACCGACTAGCGGGAGAGCAAAATACGCAGTATTTT
TRBJ1-5	-	TRBV19	TRBD1	CASSTGTGLYQPQHF	TGTGCCAGTAGTACCGGGACAGGATTATATCAGCCCCAGCATTTT
TRBJ1-1	-	TRBV27	-	CASNHLTSNTEAFF	TGTGCCAGCAATCACCTGACTTCGAACACTGAAGCTTTCTTT
TRBJ2-3	-	TRBV6-5	-	CASSSQRAYGDTQYF	TGTGCCAGCAGTTCCCAGCGGGCCTATGGAGATACGCAGTATTTT
TRBJ1-5	-	TRBV2	-	CASEGGSNQPQHF	TGTGCCAGCGAGGGAGGTAGCAATCAGCCCCAGCATTTT
TRBJ1-1	-	TRBV30	-	CAWSVSRNTEAFF	TGTGCCTGGAGTGTATCCCGGAACACTGAAGCTTTCTTT
TRBJ1-1	-	TRBV10-3	-	CAISEGGTGVRNTEAFF	TGTGCCATCAGTGAGGGGGGGACCGGGGTAAGGAACACTGAAGCTTTCTTT
TRBJ1-4	-	TRBV6-4	-	CASSEQANEKLFF	TGTGCCAGCAGTGAGCAGGCTAATGAAAAACTGTTTTTT
TRBJ2-7	-	TRBV7-2	-	CASSWRDSSYEQYF	TGTGCCAGCAGCTGGCGGGACAGCTCCTACGAGCAGTACTTC
TRBJ2-1	-	TRBV7-2	TRBD2	CASSLPSGRGGQFF	TGTGCCAGCAGCTTACCTAGCGGGAGGGGCGGGCAGTTCTTC
TRBJ1-4	-	TRBV24-1	TRBD1	CATSDPGQGNEKLFF	TGTGCCACCAGTGATCCGGGACAGGGCAATGAAAAACTGTTTTTT
TRBJ2-7	once	TRBV7-2	-	CASSSRVDYEQYF	TGTGCCAGCAGCTCACGGGTCGACTACGAGCAGTACTTC
TRBJ2-7	once	TRBV19	TRBD2	CASSWPSGRGSYEQYF	TGTGCCAGTAGTTGGCCTAGCGGGAGAGGGTCCTACGAGCAGTACTTC
TRBJ1-3	-	TRBV7-2	TRBD1	CATDLVTGISGNTIYF	TGTGCCACCGACCTAGTGACAGGGATCTCTGGAAACACCATATATTTT
TRBJ1-4	-	TRBV7-2	-	CASSLVGVNEKLFF	TGTGCCAGCAGCTTAGTGGGCGTGAATGAAAAACTGTTTTTT
TRBJ2-1	-	TRBV27	TRBD1	CASSLWGQGGNEQFF	TGTGCCAGCAGTTTATGGGGACAGGGGGGAAATGAGCAGTTCTTC
TRBJ1-2	-	TRBV30	-	CAWSVQVPPNYGYTF	TGTGCCTGGAGTGTACAGGTCCCACCTAACTATGGCTACACCTTC
TRBJ1-6	-	TRBV15	-	CATSRDQFYNSPLHF	TGTGCCACCAGCAGAGACCAATTTTATAATTCACCCCTCCACTTT
TRBJ1-2	-	TRBV2	-	CASSVEENYGYTF	TGTGCCAGCAGTGTGGAGGAAAACTATGGCTACACCTTC
TRBJ2-2	once	TRBV10-1	TRBD1	CASSGGRQGPNTGELFF	TGCGCCAGCAGTGGGGGCAGACAGGGCCCAAACACCGGGGAGCTGTTTTTT
TRBJ1-3	-	TRBV19	TRBD1	CASSTGGSGNTIYF	TGTGCCAGTAGTACAGGGGGCTCTGGAAACACCATATATTTT
TRBJ1-2	-	TRBV5-1	-	CASSLGQNYGYTF	TGCGCCAGCAGCTTGGGGCAGAACTATGGCTACACCTTC
TRBJ2-5	-	TRBV13	-	CASSSSIPGTQYF	TGTGCCAGCAGCTCCTCAATTCCAGGGACCCAGTACTTC
TRBJ1-3	-	TRBV19	-	CASTQQLLSGNTIYF	TGTGCCAGCACCCAACAGCTCCTCTCTGGAAACACCATATATTTT
TRBJ1-2	-	TRBV21-1	-	CASTPRDRWIGYTF	TGTGCCAGCACCCCCCGGGACAGGTGGATTGGCTACACCTTC
TRBJ1-4	-	TRBV19	TRBD1	CASSIGQGDAEKLFF	TGTGCCAGTAGTATCGGACAGGGGGATGCTGAAAAACTGTTTTTT
TRBJ2-6	-	TRBV7-2	TRBD2	CASSYGTIVGGANVLTF	TGTGCCAGCAGCTATGGGACTATAGTAGGTGGGGCCAACGTCCTGACTTTC
TRBJ2-1	once	TRBV18	TRBD2	CASSSLSRTSGAAGEQFF	TGTGCCAGCTCATCACTTTCTAGGACTAGCGGAGCCGCTGGTGAGCAGTTCTTC
TRBJ2-7	-	TRBV4-2	TRBD2	CASSQGGGTSGRYEQYF	TGTGCCAGCAGCCAAGGGGGAGGGACTAGCGGGAGGTACGAGCAGTACTTC
TRBJ1-2	-	TRBV7-9	-	CASSFNRNYGYTF	TGTGCCAGCAGCTTTAACAGAAACTATGGCTACACCTTC
TRBJ2-6	-	TRBV15	TRBD1	CATSFGQAIEVLTF	TGTGCCACCAGCTTTGGACAGGCCATAGAGGTCCTGACTTTC